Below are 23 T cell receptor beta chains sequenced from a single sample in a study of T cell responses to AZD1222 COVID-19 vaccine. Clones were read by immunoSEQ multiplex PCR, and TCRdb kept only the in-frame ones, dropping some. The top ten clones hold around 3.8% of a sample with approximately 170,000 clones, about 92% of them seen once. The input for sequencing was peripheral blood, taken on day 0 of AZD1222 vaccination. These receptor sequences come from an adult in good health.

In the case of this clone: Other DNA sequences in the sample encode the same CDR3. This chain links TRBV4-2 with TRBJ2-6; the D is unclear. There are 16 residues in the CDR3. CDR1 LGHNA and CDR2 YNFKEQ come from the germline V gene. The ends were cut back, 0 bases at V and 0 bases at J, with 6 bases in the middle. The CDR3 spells CASSQEQSSGANVLTF. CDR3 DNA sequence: TGTGCCAGCAGCCAAGAACAGTCCTCTGGGGCCAACGTCCTGACTTTC.

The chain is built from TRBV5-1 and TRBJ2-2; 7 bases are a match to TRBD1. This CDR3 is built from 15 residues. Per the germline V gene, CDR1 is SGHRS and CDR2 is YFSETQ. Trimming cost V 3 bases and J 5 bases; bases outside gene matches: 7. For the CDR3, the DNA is TGCGCCAGCAGCTCTGGACAGGAAATAACCGGGGAGCTGTTTTTT. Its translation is CASSSGQEITGELFF.

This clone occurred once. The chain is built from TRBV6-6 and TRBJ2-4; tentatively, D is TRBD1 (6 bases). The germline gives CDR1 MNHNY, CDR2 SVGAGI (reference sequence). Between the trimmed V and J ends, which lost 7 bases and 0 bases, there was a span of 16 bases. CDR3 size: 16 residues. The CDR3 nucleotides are TGTGCCAGCACTAACGAGGGACAACGAGCCAAAAACATTCAGTACTTC. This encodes CASTNEGQRAKNIQYF.

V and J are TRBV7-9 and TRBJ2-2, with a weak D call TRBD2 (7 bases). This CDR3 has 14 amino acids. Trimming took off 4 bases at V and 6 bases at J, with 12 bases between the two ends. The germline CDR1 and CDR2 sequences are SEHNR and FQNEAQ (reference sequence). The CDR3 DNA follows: TGTGCCAGCAGCTCAATCGGGGGGCCCGGGGAGCTGTTTTTT. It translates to CASSSIGGPGELFF.

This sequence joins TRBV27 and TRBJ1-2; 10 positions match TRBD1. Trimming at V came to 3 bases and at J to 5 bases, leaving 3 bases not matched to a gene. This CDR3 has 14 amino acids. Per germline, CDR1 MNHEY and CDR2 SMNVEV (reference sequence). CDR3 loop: CASSFDRGRYGYTF. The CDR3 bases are TGTGCCAGCAGTTTTGACAGGGGGCGGTATGGCTACACCTTC.

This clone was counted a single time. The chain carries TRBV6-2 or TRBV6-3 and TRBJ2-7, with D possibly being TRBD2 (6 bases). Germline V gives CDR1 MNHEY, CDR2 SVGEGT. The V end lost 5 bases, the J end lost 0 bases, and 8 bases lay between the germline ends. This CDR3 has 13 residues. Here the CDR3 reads CASSGEDSYEQYF. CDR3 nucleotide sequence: TGTGCCAGCAGTGGGGAGGACTCCTACGAGCAGTACTTC.

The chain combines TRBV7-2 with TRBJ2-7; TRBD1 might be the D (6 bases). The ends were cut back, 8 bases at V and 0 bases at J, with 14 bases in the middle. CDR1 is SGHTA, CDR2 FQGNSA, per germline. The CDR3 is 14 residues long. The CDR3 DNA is TGTGCCAGCGGCAAGTTGGACAGCTCCTACGAGCAGTACTTC. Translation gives CASGKLDSSYEQYF.

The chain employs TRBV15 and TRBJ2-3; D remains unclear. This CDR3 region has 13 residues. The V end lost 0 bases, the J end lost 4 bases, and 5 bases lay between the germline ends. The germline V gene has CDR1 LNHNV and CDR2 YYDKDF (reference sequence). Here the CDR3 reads CATSRDFADTQYF. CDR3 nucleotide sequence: TGTGCCACCAGCAGAGACTTCGCAGATACGCAGTATTTT.

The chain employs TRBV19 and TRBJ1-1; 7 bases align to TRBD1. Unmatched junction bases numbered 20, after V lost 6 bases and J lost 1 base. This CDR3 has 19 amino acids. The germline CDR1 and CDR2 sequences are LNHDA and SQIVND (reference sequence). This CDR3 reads CASSTQRQGIVSSNTEAFF. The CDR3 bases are TGTGCCAGTAGCACCCAGCGACAGGGAATTGTATCCTCGAACACTGAAGCTTTCTTT.

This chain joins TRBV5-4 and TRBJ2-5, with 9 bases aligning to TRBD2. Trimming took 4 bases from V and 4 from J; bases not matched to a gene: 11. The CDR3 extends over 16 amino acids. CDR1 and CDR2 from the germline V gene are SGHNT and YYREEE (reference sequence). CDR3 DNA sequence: TGTGCCAGCAGCCCAACCCTAGCGGGAACCAGAGAGACCCAGTACTTC. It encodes CASSPTLAGTRETQYF.

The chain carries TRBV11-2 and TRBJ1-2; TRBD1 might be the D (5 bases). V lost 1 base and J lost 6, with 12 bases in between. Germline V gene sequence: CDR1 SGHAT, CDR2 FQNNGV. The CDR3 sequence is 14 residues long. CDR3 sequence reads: CASSLGRQGDGYTF. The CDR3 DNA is TGTGCCAGCAGCTTAGGGCGCCAGGGTGATGGCTACACCTTC.

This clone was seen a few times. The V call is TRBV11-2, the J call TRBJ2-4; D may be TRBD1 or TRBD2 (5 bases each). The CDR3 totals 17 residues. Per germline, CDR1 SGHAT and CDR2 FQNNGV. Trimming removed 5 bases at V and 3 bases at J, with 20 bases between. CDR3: CASSPLGAGAGKNIQYF. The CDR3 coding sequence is TGTGCCAGCAGCCCCCTAGGGGCTGGGGCGGGCAAAAACATTCAGTACTTC.

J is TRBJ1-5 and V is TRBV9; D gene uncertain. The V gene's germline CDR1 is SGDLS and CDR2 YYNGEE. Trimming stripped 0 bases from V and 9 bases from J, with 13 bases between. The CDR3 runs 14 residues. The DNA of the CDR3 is TGTGCCAGCAGCGTAGCCAATACTCCAGCGCCCCAGCATTTT. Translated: CASSVANTPAPQHF.

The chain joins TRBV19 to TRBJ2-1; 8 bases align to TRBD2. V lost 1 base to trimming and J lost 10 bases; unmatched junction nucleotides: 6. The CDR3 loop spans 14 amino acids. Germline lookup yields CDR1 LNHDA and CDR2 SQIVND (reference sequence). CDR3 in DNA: TGTGCCAGTAGTATAGTAATGCGGGGGGTCGAGCAGTTCTTC. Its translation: CASSIVMRGVEQFF.

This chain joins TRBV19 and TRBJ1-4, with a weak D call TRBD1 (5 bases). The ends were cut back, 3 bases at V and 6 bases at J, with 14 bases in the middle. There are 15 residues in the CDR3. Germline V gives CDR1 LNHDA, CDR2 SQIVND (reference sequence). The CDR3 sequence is CASSMAGWLDEKLFF. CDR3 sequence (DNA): TGTGCCAGTAGTATGGCAGGGTGGCTCGATGAAAAACTGTTTTTT.

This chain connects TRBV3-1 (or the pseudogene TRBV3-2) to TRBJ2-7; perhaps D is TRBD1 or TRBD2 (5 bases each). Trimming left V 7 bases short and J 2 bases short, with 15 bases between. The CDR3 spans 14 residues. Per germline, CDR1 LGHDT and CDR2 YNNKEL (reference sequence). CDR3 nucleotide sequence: TGTGCCAGCACAGGGAGCGGAATCACCTACGAGCAGTACTTC. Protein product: CASTGSGITYEQYF.

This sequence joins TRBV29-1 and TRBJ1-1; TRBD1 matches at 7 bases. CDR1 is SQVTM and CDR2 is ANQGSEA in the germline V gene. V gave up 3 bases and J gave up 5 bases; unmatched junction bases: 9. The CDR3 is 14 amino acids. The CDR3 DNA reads TGCAGCGTTGATGGAGGGGGCGCTTATACTGAAGCTTTCTTT. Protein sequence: CSVDGGGAYTEAFF.

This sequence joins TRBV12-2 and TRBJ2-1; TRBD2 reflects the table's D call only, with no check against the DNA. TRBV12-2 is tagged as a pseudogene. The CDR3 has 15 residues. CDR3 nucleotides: TGTGCAAGTCGCTTATTCCCGGGAACCTACAATGAGCAGTTCTTC. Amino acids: CASRLFPGTYNEQFF.

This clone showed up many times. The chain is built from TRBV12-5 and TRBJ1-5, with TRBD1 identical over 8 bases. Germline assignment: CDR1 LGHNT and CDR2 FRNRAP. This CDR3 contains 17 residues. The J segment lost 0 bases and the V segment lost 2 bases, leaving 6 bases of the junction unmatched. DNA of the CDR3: TGTGCTAGTGGTTTGAGACAGGGGTGGAATAGCAATCAGCCCCAGCATTTT. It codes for CASGLRQGWNSNQPQHF.

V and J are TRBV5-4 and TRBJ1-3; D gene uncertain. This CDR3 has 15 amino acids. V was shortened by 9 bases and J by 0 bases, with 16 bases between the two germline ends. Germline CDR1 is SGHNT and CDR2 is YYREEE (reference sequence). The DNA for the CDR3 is TGTGCCACCAACCTCGTCGGGAACTCTGGAAACACCATATATTTT. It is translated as CATNLVGNSGNTIYF. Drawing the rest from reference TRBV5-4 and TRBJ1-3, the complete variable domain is ETGVTQSPTHLIKTRGQQVTLRCSSQSGHNTVSWYQQALGQGPQFIFQYYREEENGRGNFPPRFSGLQFPNYSSELNVNALELDDSALYLCATNLVGNSGNTIYFGEGSWLTVV.

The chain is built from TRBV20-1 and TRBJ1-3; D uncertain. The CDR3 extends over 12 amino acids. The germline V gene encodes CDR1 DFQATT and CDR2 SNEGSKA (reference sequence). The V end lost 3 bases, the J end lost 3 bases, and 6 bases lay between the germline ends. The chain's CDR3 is CSASAVGNTIYF. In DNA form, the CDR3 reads TGCAGTGCTAGTGCGGTTGGAAACACCATATATTTT.

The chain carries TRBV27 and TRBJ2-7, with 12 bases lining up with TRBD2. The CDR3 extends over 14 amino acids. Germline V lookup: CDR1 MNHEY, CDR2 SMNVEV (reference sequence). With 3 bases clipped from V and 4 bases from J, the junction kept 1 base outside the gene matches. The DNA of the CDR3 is TGTGCCAGCAGTTTGACTAGCGGGGGATACGAGCAGTACTTC. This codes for CASSLTSGGYEQYF.

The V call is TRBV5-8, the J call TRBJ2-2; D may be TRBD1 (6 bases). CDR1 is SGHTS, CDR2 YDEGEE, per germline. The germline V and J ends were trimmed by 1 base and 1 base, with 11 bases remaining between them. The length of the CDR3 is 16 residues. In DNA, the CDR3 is TGTGCCAGCAGCTTGCTAGGGGGAGAGAACACCGGGGAGCTGTTTTTT. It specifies CASSLLGGENTGELFF.